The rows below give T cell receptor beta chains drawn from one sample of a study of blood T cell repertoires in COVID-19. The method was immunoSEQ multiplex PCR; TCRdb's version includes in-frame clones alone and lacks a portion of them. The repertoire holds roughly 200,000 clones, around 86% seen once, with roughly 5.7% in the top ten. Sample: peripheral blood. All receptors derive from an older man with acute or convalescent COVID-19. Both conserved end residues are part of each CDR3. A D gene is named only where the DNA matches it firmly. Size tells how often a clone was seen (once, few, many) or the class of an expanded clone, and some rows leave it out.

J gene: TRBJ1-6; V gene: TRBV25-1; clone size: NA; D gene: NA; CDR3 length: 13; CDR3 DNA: TGTGCCAGCACCGGGAAGAATAATTCACCCCTCCACTTT; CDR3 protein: CASTGKNNSPLHF
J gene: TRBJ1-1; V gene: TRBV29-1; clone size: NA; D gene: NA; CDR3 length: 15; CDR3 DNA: TGCAGCGTTTCTGGGTGGGGGCGCATGAACACTGAAGCTTTCTTT; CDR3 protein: CSVSGWGRMNTEAFF
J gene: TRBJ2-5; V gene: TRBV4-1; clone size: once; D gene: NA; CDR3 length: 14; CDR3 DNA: TGCGCCAGCAGCCAAAAAGGGGATTGGGAGACCCAGTACTTC; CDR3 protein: CASSQKGDWETQYF
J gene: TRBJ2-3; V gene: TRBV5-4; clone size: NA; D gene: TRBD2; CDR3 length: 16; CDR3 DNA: TGTGCCAGCAGCCTCCGGACTAGCGGGAGGGCAGATACGCAGTATTTT; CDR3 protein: CASSLRTSGRADTQYF
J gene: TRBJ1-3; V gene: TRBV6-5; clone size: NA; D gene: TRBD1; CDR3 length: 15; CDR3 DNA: TGTGCCAGCAGAGACAGGGACTGGGGGGGAAACACCATATATTTT; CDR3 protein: CASRDRDWGGNTIYF
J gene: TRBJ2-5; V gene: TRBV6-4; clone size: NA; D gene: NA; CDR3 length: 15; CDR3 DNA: TGTGCCAGCAGTCCCGCGTTGGAGCGGAAAGAGACCCAGTACTTC; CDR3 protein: CASSPALERKETQYF
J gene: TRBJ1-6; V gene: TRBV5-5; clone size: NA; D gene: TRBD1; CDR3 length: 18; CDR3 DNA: TGTGCCAGCAGCTTGAGGGACAGGGGTATGTCTCATAATTCACCCCTCCACTTT; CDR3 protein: CASSLRDRGMSHNSPLHF
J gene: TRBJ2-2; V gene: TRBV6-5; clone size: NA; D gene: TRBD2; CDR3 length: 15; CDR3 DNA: TGTGCCAGCAGTCGACTAGCGGGAGTCACCGGGGAGCTGTTTTTT; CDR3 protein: CASSRLAGVTGELFF
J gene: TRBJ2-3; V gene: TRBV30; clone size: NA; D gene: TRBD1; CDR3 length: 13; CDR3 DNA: TGTGCCTGGAGTGTATTTGGGACAGGGGAGCAGTATTTT; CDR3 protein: CAWSVFGTGEQYF
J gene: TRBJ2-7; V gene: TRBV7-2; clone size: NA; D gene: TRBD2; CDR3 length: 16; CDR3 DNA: TGTGCCAGCAGCTTAGATGGGACTAGCGGGAACTACGAGCAGTACTTC; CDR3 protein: CASSLDGTSGNYEQYF